The clone carrying this TCR beta chain has a count of ten or more. Antigen: not known. These data come from a study of Graves' ophthalmopathy and Graves' hyperthyroidism. Study at large: Peripheral blood samples were taken at initial diagnosis, before any treatment. Overall study findings and caveats: The model forecast ophthalmopathy progression, reaching over 70% sensitivity and approximately 79% specificity.

This CDR3 has 14 amino acids. In germline, CDR1 is MNHEY, CDR2 SMNVEV (reference sequence). The V end lost 0 bases, the J end lost 4 bases, and 9 bases lay between the germline ends. Hyperthyroidism patients, aged 18 to 65, were newly diagnosed, under 2 months' duration. It was from under 13 ml of fresh peripheral blood that the PBMCs came. The authors amplified TCR beta CDR3 regions from RNA transcripts. The workflow started with a first-round RT-PCR run with HTBI primers and then moved on to a second-round multiplex PCR. MiXCR, applied by TCRdb to the multiplex PCR reads, yields one record per CDR3 protein. The sample contains 300,000 to 400,000 distinct CDR3 sequences, 15% to 20% of which appear only once.

The clonotype originates from an adult woman with stable Graves' hyperthyroidism. The specimen was peripheral blood. J is TRBJ1-1 and V is TRBV27; D remains unclear. The CDR3 reads CASSLSPAVTEAFF. In nucleotides, the CDR3 is TGTGCCAGCAGTTTATCCCCGGCGGTCACTGAAGCTTTCTTT.